The TCR beta chain described here comes from a study of control samples from healthy donors and cancer patients. This clone was detected once. The assay was immunoSEQ multiplex PCR, and TCRdb's table has in-frame clones only and misses some. The sample carries 150,000 or so clones, roughly 94% recorded once. V lost 4 bases and J lost 3; bases outside the gene matches: 10. Germline CDR1 is SGDLS and CDR2 is YYNGEE. This CDR3 has 17 residues. The specimen sequenced was PBMCs. The chain uses TRBV9 and TRBJ1-3, with 10 bases matching TRBD1. This clonotype was obtained from a man aged 60 to 69 with colorectal cancer. DNA for the CDR3: TGTGCCAGCAGCTCCGCCAGACAGGGGGCGCTTGGAAACACCATATATTTT. Protein: CASSSARQGALGNTIYF.